This TCR beta chain was recorded in a study of neurological immune-mediated disorders. This clonotype was seen many times. TCRdb recomputed calls from the 5' RACE reads with MiXCR, one row per CDR3 protein. The sample includes tens of thousands of distinct CDR3 sequences, less than 4% seen only once; the top ten take around 1.3%. V gave up 1 base and J gave up 2 bases; unmatched junction bases: 8. The CDR3 contains 16 residues. Germline values: CDR1 DFQATT, CDR2 SNEGSKA (reference sequence). The sequence was collected from a man aged 30-40 years with multiple sclerosis. The sequenced material came from PBMCs. V gene TRBV20-1 combines with J gene TRBJ2-5; 9 bases are shared with TRBD2. The CDR3 region has the DNA TGCAGTGCTAGAGGCCCCGGACTAGCGATACAAGAGACCCAGTACTTC. Its translation: CSARGPGLAIQETQYF.